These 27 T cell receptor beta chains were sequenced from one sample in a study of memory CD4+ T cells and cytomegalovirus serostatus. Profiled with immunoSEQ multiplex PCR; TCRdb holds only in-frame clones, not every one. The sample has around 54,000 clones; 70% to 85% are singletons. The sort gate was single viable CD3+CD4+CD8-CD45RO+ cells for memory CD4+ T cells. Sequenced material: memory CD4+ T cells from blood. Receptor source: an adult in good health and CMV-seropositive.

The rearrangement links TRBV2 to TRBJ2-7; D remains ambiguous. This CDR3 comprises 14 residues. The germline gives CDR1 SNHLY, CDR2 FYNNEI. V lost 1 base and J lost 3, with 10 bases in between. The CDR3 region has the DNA TGTGCCAGCAGTGAAGACATGGGCGTCTACGAGCAGTACTTC. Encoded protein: CASSEDMGVYEQYF.

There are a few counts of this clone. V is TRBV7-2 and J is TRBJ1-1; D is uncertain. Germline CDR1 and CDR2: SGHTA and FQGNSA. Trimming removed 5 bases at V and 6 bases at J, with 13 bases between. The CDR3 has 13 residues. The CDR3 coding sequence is TGTGCCAGCAGCGATAGGACGTGGGCTGAAGCTTTCTTT. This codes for CASSDRTWAEAFF.

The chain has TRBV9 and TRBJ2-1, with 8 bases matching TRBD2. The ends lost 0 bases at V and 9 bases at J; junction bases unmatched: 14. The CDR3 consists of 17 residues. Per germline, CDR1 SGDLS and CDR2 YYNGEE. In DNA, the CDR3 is TGTGCCAGCAGCGTAGATCCAGCGGGAGCTAGTTTTGGTGAGCAGTTCTTC. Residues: CASSVDPAGASFGEQFF.

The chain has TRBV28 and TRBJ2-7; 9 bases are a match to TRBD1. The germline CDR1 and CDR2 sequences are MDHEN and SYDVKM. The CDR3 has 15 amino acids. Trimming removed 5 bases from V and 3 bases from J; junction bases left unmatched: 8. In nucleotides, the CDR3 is TGTGCCAGCAGTCATGCCGGGACAGGGCACTACGAGCAGTACTTC. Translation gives CASSHAGTGHYEQYF. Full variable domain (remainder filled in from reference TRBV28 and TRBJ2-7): DVKVTQSSRYLVKRTGEKVFLECVQDMDHENMFWYRQDPGLGLRLIYFSYDVKMKEKGDIPEGYSVSREKKERFSLILESASTNQTSMYLCASSHAGTGHYEQYFGPGTRLTVT.

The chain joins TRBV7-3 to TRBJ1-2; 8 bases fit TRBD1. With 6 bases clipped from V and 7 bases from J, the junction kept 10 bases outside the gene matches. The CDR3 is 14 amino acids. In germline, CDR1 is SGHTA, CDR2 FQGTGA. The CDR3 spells CASRLTDREAGYTF. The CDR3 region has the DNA TGTGCCAGCAGGCTAACGGACAGGGAGGCTGGCTACACCTTC.

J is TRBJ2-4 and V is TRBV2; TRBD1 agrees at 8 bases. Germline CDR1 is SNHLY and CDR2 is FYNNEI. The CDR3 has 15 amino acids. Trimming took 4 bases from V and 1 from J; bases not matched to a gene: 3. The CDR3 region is CASSADREAKNIQYF. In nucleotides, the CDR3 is TGTGCCAGCAGTGCGGACAGGGAGGCCAAAAACATTCAGTACTTC. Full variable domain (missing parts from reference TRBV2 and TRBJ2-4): EPEVTQTPSHQVTQMGQEVILRCVPISNHLYFYWYRQILGQKVEFLVSFYNNEISEKSEIFDDQFSVERPDGSNFTLKIRSTKLEDSAMYFCASSADREAKNIQYFGAGTRLSVL.

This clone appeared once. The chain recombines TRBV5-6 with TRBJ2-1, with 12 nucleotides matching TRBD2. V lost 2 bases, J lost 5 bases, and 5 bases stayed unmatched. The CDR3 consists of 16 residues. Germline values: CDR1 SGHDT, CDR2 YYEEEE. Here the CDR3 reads CASSFRTSGKNNEQFF. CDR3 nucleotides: TGTGCCAGCAGCTTTCGGACTAGCGGGAAGAACAATGAGCAGTTCTTC. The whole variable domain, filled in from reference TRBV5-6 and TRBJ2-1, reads DAGVTQSPTHLIKTRGQQVTLRCSPKSGHDTVSWYQQALGQGPQFIFQYYEEEERQRGNFPDRFSGHQFPNYSSELNVNALLLGDSALYLCASSFRTSGKNNEQFFGPGTRLTVL.

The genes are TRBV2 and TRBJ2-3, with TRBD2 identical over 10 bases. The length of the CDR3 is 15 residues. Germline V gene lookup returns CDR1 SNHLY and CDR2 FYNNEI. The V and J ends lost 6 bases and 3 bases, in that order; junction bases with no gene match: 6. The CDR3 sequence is CASRNPGLATDTQYF. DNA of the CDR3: TGTGCCAGCAGAAACCCGGGACTAGCGACAGATACGCAGTATTTT. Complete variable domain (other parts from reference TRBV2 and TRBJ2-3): EPEVTQTPSHQVTQMGQEVILRCVPISNHLYFYWYRQILGQKVEFLVSFYNNEISEKSEIFDDQFSVERPDGSNFTLKIRSTKLEDSAMYFCASRNPGLATDTQYFGPGTRLTVL.

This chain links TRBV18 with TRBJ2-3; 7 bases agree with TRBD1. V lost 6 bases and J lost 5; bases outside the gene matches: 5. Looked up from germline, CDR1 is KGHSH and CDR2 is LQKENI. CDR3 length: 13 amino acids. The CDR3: CASSPTGVDTQYF. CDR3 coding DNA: TGTGCCAGCTCTCCTACAGGGGTAGATACGCAGTATTTT.

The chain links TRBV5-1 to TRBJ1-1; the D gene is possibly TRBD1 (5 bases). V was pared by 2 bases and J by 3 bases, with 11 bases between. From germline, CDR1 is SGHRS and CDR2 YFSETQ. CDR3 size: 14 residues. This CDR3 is CASSFNGGYTEAFF. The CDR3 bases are TGCGCCAGCAGCTTTAATGGGGGATACACTGAAGCTTTCTTT.

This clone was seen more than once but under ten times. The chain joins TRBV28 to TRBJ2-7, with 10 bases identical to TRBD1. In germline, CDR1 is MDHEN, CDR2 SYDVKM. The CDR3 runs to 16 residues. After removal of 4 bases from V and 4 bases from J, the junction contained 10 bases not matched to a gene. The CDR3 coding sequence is TGTGCCAGCAGTTCTCGTACGACAGGGGGCGAATACGAGCAGTACGTC. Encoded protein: CASSSRTTGGEYEQYV.

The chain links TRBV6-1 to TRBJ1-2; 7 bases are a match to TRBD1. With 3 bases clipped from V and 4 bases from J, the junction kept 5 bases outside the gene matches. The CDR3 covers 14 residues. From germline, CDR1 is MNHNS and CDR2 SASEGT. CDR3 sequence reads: CASSDPGTVYGYTF. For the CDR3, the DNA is TGTGCCAGCAGTGACCCCGGGACAGTCTATGGCTACACCTTC.

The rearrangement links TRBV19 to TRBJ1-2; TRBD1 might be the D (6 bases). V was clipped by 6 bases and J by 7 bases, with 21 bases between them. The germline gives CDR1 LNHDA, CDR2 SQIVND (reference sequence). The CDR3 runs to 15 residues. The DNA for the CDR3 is TGTGCCAGTAGACCCTTGGGGCAGGGGAAAGGTGGCTACACCTTC. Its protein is CASRPLGQGKGGYTF. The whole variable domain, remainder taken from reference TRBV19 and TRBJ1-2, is DGGITQSPKYLFRKEGQNVTLSCEQNLNHDAMYWYRQDPGQGLRLIYYSQIVNDFQKGDIAEGYSVSREKKESFPLTVTSAQKNPTAFYLCASRPLGQGKGGYTFGSGTRLTVV.

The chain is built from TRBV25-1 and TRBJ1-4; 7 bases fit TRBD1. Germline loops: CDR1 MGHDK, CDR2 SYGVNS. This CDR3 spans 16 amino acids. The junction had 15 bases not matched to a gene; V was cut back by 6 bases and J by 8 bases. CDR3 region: CASSHTGGDSKEKLFF. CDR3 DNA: TGTGCCAGCAGCCATACTGGAGGGGACAGTAAGGAAAAACTGTTTTTT.

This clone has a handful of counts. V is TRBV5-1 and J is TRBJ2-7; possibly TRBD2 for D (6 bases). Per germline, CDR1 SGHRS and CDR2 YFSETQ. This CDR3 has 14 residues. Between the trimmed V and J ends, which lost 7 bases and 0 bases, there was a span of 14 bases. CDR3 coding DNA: TGCGCCAGCGTTCCTCCCGGGAGCTCCTACGAGCAGTACGTC. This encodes CASVPPGSSYEQYV.

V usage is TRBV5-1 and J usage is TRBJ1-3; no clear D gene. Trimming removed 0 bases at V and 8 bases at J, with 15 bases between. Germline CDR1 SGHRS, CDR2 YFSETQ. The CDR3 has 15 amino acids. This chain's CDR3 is CASSLVAAPGDTIYF. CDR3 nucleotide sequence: TGCGCCAGCAGCTTGGTGGCCGCTCCCGGGGACACCATATATTTT.

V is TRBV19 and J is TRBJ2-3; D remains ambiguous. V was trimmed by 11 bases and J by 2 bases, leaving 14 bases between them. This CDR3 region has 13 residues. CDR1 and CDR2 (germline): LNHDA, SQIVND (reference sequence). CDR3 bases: TGTGCCTGCTCAAAGGCCGACACAGATACGCAGTATTTT. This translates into CACSKADTDTQYF.

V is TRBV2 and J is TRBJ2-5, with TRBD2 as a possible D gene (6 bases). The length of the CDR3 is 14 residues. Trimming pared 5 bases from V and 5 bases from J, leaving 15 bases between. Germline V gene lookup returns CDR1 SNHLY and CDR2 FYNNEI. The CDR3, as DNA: TGTGCCAGCAGTCCGGACTACCTGGAGGAGACCCAGTACTTC. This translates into CASSPDYLEETQYF. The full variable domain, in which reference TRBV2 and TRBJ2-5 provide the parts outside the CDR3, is EPEVTQTPSHQVTQMGQEVILRCVPISNHLYFYWYRQILGQKVEFLVSFYNNEISEKSEIFDDQFSVERPDGSNFTLKIRSTKLEDSAMYFCASSPDYLEETQYFGPGTRLLVL.

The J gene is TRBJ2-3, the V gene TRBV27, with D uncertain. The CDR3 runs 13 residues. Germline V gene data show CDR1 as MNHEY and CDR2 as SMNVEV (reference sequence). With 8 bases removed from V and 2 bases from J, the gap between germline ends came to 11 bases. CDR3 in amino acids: CASSRLVTDTQYF. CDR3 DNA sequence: TGTGCCAGCTCTAGGCTAGTCACAGATACGCAGTATTTT.

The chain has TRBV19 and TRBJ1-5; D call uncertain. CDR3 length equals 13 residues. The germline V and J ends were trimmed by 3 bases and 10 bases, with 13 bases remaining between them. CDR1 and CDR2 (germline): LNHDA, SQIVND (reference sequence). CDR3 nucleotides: TGTGCCAGTAGTATGCAAAAAGAACTTCCCCAGCATTTT. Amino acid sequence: CASSMQKELPQHF.

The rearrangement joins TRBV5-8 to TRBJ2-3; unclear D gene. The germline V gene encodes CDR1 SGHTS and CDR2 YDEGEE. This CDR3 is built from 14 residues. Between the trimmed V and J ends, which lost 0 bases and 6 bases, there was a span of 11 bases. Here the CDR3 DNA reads TGTGCCAGCAGCTTGGGACCACCCACGGATACGCAGTATTTT. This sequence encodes CASSLGPPTDTQYF.

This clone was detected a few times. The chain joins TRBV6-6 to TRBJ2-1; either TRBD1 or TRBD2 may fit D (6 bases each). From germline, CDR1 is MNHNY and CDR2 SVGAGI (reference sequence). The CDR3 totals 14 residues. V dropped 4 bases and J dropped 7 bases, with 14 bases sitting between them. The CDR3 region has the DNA TGTGCCAGCAGTTCTGGGGGGCGGAATAATGAGCAGTTCTTC. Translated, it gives CASSSGGRNNEQFF.

Written as DNA, the CDR3 is TGTGCCAGCAGTCCACGGACAGGGGCGGGCGAGCAGTACGTC. Translating gives CASSPRTGAGEQYV. The chain combines TRBV27 with TRBJ2-7; 9 bases are a match to TRBD1. The junction had 8 bases not matched to a gene; V was cut back by 5 bases and J by 6 bases. CDR1 and CDR2 (germline): MNHEY, SMNVEV (reference sequence). This CDR3 is 14 amino acids long.

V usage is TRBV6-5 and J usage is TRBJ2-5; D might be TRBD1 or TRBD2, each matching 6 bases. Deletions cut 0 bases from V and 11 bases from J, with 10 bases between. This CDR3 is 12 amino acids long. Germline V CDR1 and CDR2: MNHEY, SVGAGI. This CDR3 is CASSYSQGTQYF. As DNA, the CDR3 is TGTGCCAGCAGTTACTCTCAGGGGACTCAGTACTTC.

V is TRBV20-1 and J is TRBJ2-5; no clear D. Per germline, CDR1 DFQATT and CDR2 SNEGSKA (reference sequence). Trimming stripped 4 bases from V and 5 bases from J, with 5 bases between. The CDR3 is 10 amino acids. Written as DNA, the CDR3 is TGCAGTGCTACTAGGGAGACCCAGTACTTC. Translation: CSATRETQYF.

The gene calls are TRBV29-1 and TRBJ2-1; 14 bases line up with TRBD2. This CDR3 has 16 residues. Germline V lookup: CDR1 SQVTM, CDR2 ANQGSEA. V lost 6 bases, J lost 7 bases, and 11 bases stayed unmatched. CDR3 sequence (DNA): TGCAGCGTGCCCACCTCCGGGACTAGCGGGAGTAATGAGCAGTTCTTC. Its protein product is CSVPTSGTSGSNEQFF.

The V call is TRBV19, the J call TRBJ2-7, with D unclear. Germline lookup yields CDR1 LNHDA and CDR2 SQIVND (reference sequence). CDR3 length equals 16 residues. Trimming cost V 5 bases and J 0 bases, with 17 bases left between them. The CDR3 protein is CASSPTRSRSSYEQYF. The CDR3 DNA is TGTGCCAGTAGTCCCACCCGGTCGCGAAGCTCCTACGAGCAGTACTTC.